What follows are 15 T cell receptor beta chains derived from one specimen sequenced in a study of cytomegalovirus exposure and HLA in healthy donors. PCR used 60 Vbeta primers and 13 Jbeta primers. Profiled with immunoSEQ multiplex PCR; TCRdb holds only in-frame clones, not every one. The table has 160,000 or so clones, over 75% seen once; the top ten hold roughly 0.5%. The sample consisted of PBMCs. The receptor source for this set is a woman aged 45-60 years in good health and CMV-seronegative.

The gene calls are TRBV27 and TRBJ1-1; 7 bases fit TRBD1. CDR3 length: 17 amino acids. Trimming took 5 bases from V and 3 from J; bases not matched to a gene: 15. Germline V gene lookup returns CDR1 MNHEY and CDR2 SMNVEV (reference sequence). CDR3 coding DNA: TGTGCCAGCAGTCCCAACTACAGGGGACGGAGCCACACTGAAGCTTTCTTT. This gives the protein CASSPNYRGRSHTEAFF.

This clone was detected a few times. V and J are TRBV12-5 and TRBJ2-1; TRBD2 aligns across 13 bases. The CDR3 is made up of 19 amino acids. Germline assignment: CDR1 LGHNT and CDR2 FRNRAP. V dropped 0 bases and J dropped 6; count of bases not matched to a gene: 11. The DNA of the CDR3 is TGTGCTAGTGGTTTGGTAACCAGTTCAGGGACTAGCGGGGCCAATGAGCAGTTCTTC. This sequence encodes CASGLVTSSGTSGANEQFF.

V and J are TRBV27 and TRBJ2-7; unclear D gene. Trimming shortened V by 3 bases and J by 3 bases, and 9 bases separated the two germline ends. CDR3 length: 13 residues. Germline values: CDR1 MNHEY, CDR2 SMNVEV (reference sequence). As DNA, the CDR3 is TGTGCCAGCAGTTTCCTTTCTAGCTACGAGCAGTACTTC. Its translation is CASSFLSSYEQYF.

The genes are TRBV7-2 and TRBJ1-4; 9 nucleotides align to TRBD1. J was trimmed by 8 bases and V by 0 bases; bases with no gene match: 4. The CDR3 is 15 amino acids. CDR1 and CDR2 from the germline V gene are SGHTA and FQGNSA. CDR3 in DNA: TGTGCCAGCAGCTTAGCCGGGACAGGGCGAGAAAAACTGTTTTTT. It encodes CASSLAGTGREKLFF.

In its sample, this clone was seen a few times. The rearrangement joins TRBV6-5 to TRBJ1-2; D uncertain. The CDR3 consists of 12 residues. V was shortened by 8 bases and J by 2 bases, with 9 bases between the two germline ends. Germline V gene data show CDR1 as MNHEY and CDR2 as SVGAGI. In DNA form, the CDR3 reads TGTGCCAGCTACGCAGTAAACTATGGCTACACCTTC. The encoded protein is CASYAVNYGYTF.

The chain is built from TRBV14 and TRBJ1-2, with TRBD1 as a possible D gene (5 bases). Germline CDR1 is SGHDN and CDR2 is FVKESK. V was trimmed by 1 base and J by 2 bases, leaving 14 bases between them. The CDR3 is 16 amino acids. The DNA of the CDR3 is TGTGCCAGCAGCCAAGGGCAGCGATGGACAAACTATGGCTACACCTTC. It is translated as CASSQGQRWTNYGYTF. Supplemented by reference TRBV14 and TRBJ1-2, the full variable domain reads EAGVTQFPSHSVIEKGQTVTLRCDPISGHDNLYWYRRVMGKEIKFLLHFVKESKQDESGMPNNRFLAERTGGTYSTLKVQPAELEDSGVYFCASSQGQRWTNYGYTFGSGTRLTVV.

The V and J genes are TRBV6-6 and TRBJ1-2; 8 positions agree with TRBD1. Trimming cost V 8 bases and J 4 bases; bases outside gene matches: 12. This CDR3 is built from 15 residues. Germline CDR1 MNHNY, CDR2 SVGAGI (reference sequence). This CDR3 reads CASLIGQGLPYGYTF. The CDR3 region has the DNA TGTGCCAGCTTGATAGGACAGGGACTTCCCTATGGCTACACCTTC.

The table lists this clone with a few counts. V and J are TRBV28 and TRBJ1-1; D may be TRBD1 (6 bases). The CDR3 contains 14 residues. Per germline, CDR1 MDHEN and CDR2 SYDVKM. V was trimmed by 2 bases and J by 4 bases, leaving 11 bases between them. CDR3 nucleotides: TGTGCCAGCAGTTTACGGGGGGCGCGCACTGAAGCTTTCTTT. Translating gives CASSLRGARTEAFF.

In DNA form, the CDR3 reads TGCGCCAGCAGCCAAGCGGCCAGGGGGTTCGAGCAGTACTTC. Protein product: CASSQAARGFEQYF. This chain connects TRBV4-1 to TRBJ2-7; 7 bases map to TRBD1. Germline V lookup: CDR1 MGHRA, CDR2 YSYEKL. This CDR3 spans 14 amino acids. Trimming removed 1 base from V and 6 bases from J; junction bases left unmatched: 6.

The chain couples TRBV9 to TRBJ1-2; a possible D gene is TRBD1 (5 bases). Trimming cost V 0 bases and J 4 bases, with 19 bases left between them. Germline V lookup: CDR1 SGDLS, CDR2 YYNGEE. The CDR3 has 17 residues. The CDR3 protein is CASSVDHLGVRAYGYTF. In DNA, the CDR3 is TGTGCCAGCAGCGTAGACCACCTAGGGGTCAGGGCCTATGGCTACACCTTC.

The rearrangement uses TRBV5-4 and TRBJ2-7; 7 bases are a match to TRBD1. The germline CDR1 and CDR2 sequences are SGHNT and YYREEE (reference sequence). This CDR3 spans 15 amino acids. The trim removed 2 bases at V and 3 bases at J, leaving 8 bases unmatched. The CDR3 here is CASSLDRASVYEQYF. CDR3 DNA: TGTGCCAGCAGCTTAGACAGGGCATCCGTCTACGAGCAGTACTTC.

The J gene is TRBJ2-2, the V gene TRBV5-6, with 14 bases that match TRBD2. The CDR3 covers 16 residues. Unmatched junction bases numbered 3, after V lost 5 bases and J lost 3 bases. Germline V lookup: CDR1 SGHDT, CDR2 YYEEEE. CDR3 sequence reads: CASRGTSGGYTGELFF. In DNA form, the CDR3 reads TGTGCCAGCAGGGGGACTAGCGGGGGTTACACCGGGGAGCTGTTTTTT. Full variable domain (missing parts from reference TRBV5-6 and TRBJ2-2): DAGVTQSPTHLIKTRGQQVTLRCSPKSGHDTVSWYQQALGQGPQFIFQYYEEEERQRGNFPDRFSGHQFPNYSSELNVNALLLGDSALYLCASRGTSGGYTGELFFGEGSRLTVL.

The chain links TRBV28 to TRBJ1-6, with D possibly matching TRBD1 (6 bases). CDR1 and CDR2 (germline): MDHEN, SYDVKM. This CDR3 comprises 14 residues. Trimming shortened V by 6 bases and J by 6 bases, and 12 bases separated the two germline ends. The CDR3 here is CASRPGGSNSPLHF. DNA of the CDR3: TGTGCCAGCAGACCGGGGGGCAGTAATTCACCCCTCCACTTT.

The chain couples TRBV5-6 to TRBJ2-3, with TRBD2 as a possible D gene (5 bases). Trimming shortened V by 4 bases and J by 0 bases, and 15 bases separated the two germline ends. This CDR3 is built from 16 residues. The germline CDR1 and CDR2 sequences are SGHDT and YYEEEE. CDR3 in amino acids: CASSVGGSVSTDTQYF. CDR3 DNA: TGTGCCAGCAGCGTCGGTGGTAGCGTTAGCACAGATACGCAGTATTTT.

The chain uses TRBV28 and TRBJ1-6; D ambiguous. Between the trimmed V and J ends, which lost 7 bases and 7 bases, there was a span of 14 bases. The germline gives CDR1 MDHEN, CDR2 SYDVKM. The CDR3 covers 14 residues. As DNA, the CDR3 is TGTGCCAGCACCAGGCCCGATTGGAATTCACCCCTCCACTTT. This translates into CASTRPDWNSPLHF.